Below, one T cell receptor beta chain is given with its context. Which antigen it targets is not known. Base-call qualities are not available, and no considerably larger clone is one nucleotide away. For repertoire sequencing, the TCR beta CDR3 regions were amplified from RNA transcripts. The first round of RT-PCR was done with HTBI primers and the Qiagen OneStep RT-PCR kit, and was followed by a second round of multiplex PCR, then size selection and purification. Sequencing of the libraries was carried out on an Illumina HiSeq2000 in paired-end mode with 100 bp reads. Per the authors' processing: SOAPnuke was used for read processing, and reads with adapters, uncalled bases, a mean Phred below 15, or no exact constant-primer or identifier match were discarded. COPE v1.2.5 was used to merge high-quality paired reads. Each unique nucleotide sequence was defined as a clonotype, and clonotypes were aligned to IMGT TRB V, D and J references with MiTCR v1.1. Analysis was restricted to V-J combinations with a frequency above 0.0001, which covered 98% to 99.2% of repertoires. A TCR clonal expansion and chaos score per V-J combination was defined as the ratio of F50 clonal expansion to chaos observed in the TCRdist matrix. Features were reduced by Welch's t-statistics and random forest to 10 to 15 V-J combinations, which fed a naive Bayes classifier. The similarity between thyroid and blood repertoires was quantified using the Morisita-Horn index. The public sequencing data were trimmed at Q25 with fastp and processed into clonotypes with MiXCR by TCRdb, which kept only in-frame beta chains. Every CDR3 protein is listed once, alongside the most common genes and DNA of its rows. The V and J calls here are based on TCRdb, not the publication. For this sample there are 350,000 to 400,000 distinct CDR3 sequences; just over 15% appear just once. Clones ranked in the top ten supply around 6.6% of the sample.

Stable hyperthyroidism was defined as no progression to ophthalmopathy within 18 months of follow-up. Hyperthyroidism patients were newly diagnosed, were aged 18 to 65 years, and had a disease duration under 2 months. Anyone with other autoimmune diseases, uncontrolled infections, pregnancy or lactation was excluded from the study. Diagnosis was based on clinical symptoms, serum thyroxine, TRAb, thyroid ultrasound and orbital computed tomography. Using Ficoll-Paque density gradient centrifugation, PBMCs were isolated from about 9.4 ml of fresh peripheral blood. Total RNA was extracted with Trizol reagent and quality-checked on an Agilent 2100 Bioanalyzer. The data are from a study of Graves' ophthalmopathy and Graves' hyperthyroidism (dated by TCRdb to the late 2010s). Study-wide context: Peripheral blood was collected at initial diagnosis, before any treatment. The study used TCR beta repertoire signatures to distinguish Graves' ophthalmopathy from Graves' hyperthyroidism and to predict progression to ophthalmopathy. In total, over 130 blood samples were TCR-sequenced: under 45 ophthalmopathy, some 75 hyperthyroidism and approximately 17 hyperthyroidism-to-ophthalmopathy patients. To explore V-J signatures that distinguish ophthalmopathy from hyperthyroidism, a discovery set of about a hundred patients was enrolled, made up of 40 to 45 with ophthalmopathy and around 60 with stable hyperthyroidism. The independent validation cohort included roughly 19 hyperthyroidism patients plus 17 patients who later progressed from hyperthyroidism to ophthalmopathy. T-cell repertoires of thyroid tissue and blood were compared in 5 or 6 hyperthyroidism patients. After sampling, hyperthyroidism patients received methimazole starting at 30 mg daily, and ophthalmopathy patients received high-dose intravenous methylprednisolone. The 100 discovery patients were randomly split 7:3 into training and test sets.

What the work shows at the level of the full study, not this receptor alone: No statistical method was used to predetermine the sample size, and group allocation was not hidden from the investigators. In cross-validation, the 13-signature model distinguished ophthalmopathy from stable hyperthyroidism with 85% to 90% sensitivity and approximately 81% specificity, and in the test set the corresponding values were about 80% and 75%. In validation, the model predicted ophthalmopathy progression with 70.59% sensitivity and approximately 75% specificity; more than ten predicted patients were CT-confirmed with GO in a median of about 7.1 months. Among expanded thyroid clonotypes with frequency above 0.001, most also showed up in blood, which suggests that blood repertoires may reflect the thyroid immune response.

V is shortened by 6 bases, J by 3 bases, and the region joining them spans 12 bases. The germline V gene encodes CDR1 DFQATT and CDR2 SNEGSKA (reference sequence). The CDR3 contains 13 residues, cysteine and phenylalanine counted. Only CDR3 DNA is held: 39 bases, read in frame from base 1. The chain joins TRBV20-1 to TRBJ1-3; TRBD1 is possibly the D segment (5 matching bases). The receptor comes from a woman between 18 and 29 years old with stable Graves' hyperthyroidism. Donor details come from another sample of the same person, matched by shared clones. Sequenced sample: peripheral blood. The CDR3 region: CSAAWGSGNTIYF. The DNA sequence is TGCAGTGCCGCTTGGGGGAGTGGAAACACCATATATTTT.